Shown below are 18 T cell receptor beta chains from a single sample sequenced in a study of PD-1 blockade in classical Hodgkin lymphoma. Data came from immunoSEQ multiplex PCR; TCRdb stores just in-frame clones and leaves some out. The table lists tens of thousands of clones, roughly 88% of them singletons. Time point of the sample: newly diagnosed, previously untreated cHL patient sample. The sequenced sample was peripheral blood mononuclear cells (PBMCs). Receptor source: a human donor with classical Hodgkin lymphoma.

The chain uses TRBV18 and TRBJ2-1, with TRBD2 matching over 10 bases. CDR1 is KGHSH, CDR2 LQKENI, per germline. This CDR3 is 15 amino acids long. With V trimmed by 1 base and J by 8 bases, 5 bases remained unmatched. This CDR3 is CASSPRSGRVDEQFF. The CDR3 DNA is TGTGCCAGCTCACCACGGAGCGGGAGGGTCGATGAGCAGTTCTTC.

The J gene is TRBJ1-1, the V gene TRBV28; D not certain. The length of the CDR3 is 12 residues. The ends were cut back, 6 bases at V and 5 bases at J, with 10 bases in the middle. Germline CDR1 and CDR2: MDHEN and SYDVKM. CDR3 residues: CASRLRVTEAFF. In nucleotides, the CDR3 is TGTGCCAGCAGGCTGAGGGTGACTGAAGCTTTCTTT.

This rearrangement joins TRBV6-6 to TRBJ2-7; no firm D call. V shed 2 bases and J shed 4 bases, with 12 bases lying between them. This CDR3 has 14 amino acids. Germline CDR1 and CDR2: MNHNY and SVGAGI (reference sequence). This CDR3 is CASSYSGMTYEQYF. CDR3 nucleotides: TGTGCCAGCAGTTACAGTGGAATGACGTACGAGCAGTACTTC.

The chain employs TRBV7-9 and TRBJ2-1, with D possibly matching TRBD2 (5 bases). CDR1 and CDR2 from the germline V gene are SEHNR and FQNEAQ (reference sequence). The CDR3 is 14 amino acids. The V end was cut by 4 bases, the J end by 4 bases, with 11 bases between. CDR3: CASSSRTYYNEQFF. As DNA, the CDR3 is TGTGCCAGCAGCTCCAGGACTTATTACAATGAGCAGTTCTTC.

CDR3 residues: CASSHLLEVSAFF. CDR3 nucleotides: TGTGCCAGCAGCCACCTACTGGAAGTCTCGGCTTTCTTT. The chain combines TRBV14 with TRBJ1-1; D is uncertain. Per the germline V gene, CDR1 is SGHDN and CDR2 is FVKESK. The CDR3 consists of 13 residues. With 3 bases removed from V and 11 bases from J, the gap between germline ends came to 16 bases.

This clone has more than one count but fewer than ten. V usage is TRBV6-1 and J usage is TRBJ1-1; possible D gene TRBD1, 5 bases. Germline assignment: CDR1 MNHNS and CDR2 SASEGT. The V end was cut by 9 bases, the J end by 7 bases, with 9 bases between. This CDR3 region has 10 residues. As DNA, the CDR3 is TGTGCCAGTTTAGACAGTGAAGCTTTCTTT. The encoded protein is CASLDSEAFF.

The V gene is TRBV19, the J gene TRBJ2-1; 10 bases fit TRBD2. This CDR3 has 16 residues. Per germline, CDR1 LNHDA and CDR2 SQIVND (reference sequence). V dropped 4 bases and J dropped 6; count of bases not matched to a gene: 9. Here the CDR3 DNA reads TGTGCCAGTAGTAGCCCCGGGACTAGCGCTCGCAATGAGCAGTTCTTC. It codes for CASSSPGTSARNEQFF.

The rearrangement joins TRBV6-4 to TRBJ1-2; D uncertain. Trimming left V 7 bases short and J 4 bases short, with 13 bases between. The CDR3 has 13 residues. CDR1 and CDR2 from the germline V gene are MRHNA and SNTAGT. The CDR3 region has the DNA TGTGCCAGCACCAACCCGGAGGGCTATGGCTACACCTTC. Translating it yields CASTNPEGYGYTF.

This chain links TRBV2 with TRBJ2-2; D call uncertain. The germline V and J ends were trimmed by 2 bases and 7 bases, with 14 bases remaining between them. The CDR3 sequence is 15 residues long. Looked up from germline, CDR1 is SNHLY and CDR2 is FYNNEI. This chain's CDR3 is CASSETGRSFGELFF. The CDR3 region has the DNA TGTGCCAGCAGTGAAACTGGACGGAGCTTCGGGGAGCTGTTTTTT.

This clone has only one observation. This chain uses TRBV19 with TRBJ2-2; TRBD1 is a possible D gene (6 bases). V lost 6 bases and J 4 bases, leaving 15 bases between the germline ends. This CDR3 is built from 15 residues. Germline lookup yields CDR1 LNHDA and CDR2 SQIVND (reference sequence). The CDR3, as DNA: TGTGCCAGTAGCTTATACAGGGACGCCACCGGGGAGCTGTTTTTT. It specifies CASSLYRDATGELFF.

The gene calls are TRBV5-1 and TRBJ1-3, with no clear D. CDR3 length: 12 residues. CDR1 is SGHRS, CDR2 YFSETQ, per germline. Trimming removed 0 bases from V and 4 bases from J, with 2 bases in between. The CDR3 DNA reads as TGCGCCAGCAGCTTGGAGGGAAACACCATATATTTT. This gives the protein CASSLEGNTIYF.

This chain connects TRBV7-3 to TRBJ2-3; D remains ambiguous. This CDR3 is built from 15 residues. V was shortened by 4 bases and J by 0 bases, with 11 bases between the two germline ends. The germline V gene encodes CDR1 SGHTA and CDR2 FQGTGA. CDR3 DNA sequence: TGTGCCAGCAGCTCCACTATCCGTAGCACAGATACGCAGTATTTT. This gives the protein CASSSTIRSTDTQYF.

The chain joins TRBV6-4 to TRBJ2-3; tentatively, D is TRBD1 (6 bases). The germline CDR1 and CDR2 sequences are MRHNA and SNTAGT. This CDR3 region has 15 residues. V lost 5 bases to trimming and J lost 0 bases, with 12 bases between them. CDR3 residues: CASSSGDTSTDTQYF. The CDR3 nucleotides are TGTGCCAGCAGTTCTGGGGACACTAGCACAGATACGCAGTATTTT.

V gene TRBV28 combines with J gene TRBJ2-2; perhaps TRBD1 as D (5 bases). The CDR3 totals 15 residues. With 4 bases removed from V and 7 bases from J, the gap between germline ends came to 16 bases. Germline loops: CDR1 MDHEN, CDR2 SYDVKM. The chain's CDR3 is CASSSPGFLGGELFF. The CDR3 DNA is TGTGCCAGCAGTTCCCCAGGGTTCTTAGGCGGGGAGCTGTTTTTT. Combining the CDR3 with reference TRBV28 and TRBJ2-2 gives the whole variable domain DVKVTQSSRYLVKRTGEKVFLECVQDMDHENMFWYRQDPGLGLRLIYFSYDVKMKEKGDIPEGYSVSREKKERFSLILESASTNQTSMYLCASSSPGFLGGELFFGEGSRLTVL.

This CDR3 reads CASRNSDTSGNTIYF. The CDR3 DNA follows: TGTGCCAGCAGGAACTCAGACACCTCTGGAAACACCATATATTTT. The chain couples TRBV27 to TRBJ1-3, with D hard to call. CDR1 and CDR2 from the germline V gene are MNHEY and SMNVEV (reference sequence). V lost 6 bases and J lost 0, with 12 bases in between. The CDR3 is made up of 15 amino acids.

The V gene is TRBV4-2, the J gene TRBJ2-5, with a tentative D call TRBD2 (5 bases). The CDR3 consists of 13 residues. Germline V gene sequence: CDR1 LGHNA, CDR2 YNFKEQ. Trimming shortened V by 1 base and J by 5 bases, and 8 bases separated the two germline ends. CDR3 sequence reads: CASSQVEAETQYF. CDR3 in DNA: TGTGCCAGCAGCCAAGTGGAGGCTGAGACCCAGTACTTC.

The rearrangement links TRBV5-6 to TRBJ1-3, with TRBD1 as a possible D gene (5 bases). Germline CDR1 reads SGHDT; CDR2 reads YYEEEE. Between the trimmed V and J ends, which lost 0 bases and 2 bases, there was a span of 6 bases. There are 14 residues in the CDR3. For the CDR3, the DNA is TGTGCCAGCAGCTTGGGAGGGGCTGGAAACACCATATATTTT. Encoded protein: CASSLGGAGNTIYF.

The genes are TRBV27 and TRBJ2-7; weak D call: TRBD1 (6 bases). Deletions cut 3 bases from V and 5 bases from J, with 20 bases between. The CDR3 length is 16 residues. Germline-derived CDR1 and CDR2 are MNHEY and SMNVEV (reference sequence). CDR3 sequence reads: CASSFQSGVLLHEQYF. CDR3 DNA: TGTGCCAGCAGTTTCCAGTCAGGGGTGCTTTTGCACGAGCAGTACTTC.